The rows below give T cell receptor beta chains drawn from one sample of a study of cytomegalovirus exposure and HLA in healthy donors. Profiling relied on immunoSEQ multiplex PCR, and the TCRdb table lists in-frame clones only, not all of them. This sample has 200,000 to 250,000 clones, with roughly 79% found just once. The sequencing sample was made of PBMCs. The receptors were sampled from a man younger than 35 in good health and CMV-seronegative. The CDR3 runs from the conserved cysteine through the conserved F or W. A D gene is named only where the DNA matches it firmly. Clone sizes are given selectively: once, few, many, or a class where the clone is expanded.

>TRBJ2-3|TRBV19|-|-
TGTGCCAGTAGTATTATGTCTAGCACAGATACGCAGTATTTT
CASSIMSSTDTQYF
>TRBJ1-4|TRBV18|-|-
TGTGCCAGCTCACTTCAGGATTCTCGTGAAAAACTGTTTTTT
CASSLQDSREKLFF
>TRBJ2-7|TRBV11-2|-|TRBD1
TGTGCCAGCAGCTTAGCCAGGGGGCCAGGCGAGCAGTACTTC
CASSLARGPGEQYF
>TRBJ1-4|TRBV19|-|TRBD1
TGTGCCAGTACCGGCGACAGGGGTCATAATGAAAAACTGTTTTTT
CASTGDRGHNEKLFF
>TRBJ1-3|TRBV7-2|-|-
TGTGCCAGCAGCTTACCCGACAGCCTCTCTGGAAACACCATATATTTT
CASSLPDSLSGNTIYF
>TRBJ2-1|TRBV7-8|-|-
TGTGCCAGCAGCCCGGGAAGTTACAATGAGCAGTTCTTC
CASSPGSYNEQFF
>TRBJ1-1|TRBV12-5|-|-
TGTGCTACCCACCGGGATACTGAAGCTTTCTTT
CATHRDTEAFF
>TRBJ2-3|TRBV6-5|-|TRBD1
TGTGCCAGCAGTTTAACAGGGGCTGGGGCAGATACGCAGTATTTT
CASSLTGAGADTQYF
>TRBJ1-1|TRBV5-4|-|TRBD1
TGTGCCAGCAGCCGAGACAGGGGGCACGGGAACACTGAAGCTTTCTTT
CASSRDRGHGNTEAFF
>TRBJ1-2|TRBV19|-|TRBD1
TGTGCCAGTAGCCCAGACAGGGTGAATGGCTACACCTTC
CASSPDRVNGYTF
>TRBJ2-7|TRBV19|-|TRBD1
TGTGCCAGTAGTGCCAGCGACAGGGTATTCTACGAGCAGTACTTC
CASSASDRVFYEQYF
>TRBJ2-7|TRBV5-4|once|-
TGTGCCAGCACCCGGGACTCCTCGGGGGAGCAGTACTTC
CASTRDSSGEQYF
>TRBJ2-2|TRBV7-2|-|TRBD1
TGTGCCAGCAGCTTCGACAGGGGGCACACCGGGGAGCTGTTTTTT
CASSFDRGHTGELFF
>TRBJ2-1|TRBV29-1|few|-
TGCAGCGTTGCAAGGGGGGGCGGTTGGGACAATGAGCAGTTCTTC
CSVARGGGWDNEQFF
>TRBJ2-7|TRBV7-2|few|-
TGTGCCAGCAGCGCCCTTCGCGGGGCTTCCTACGAGCAGTACTTC
CASSALRGASYEQYF
>TRBJ1-2|TRBV4-3|-|-
TGCGCCAGCAGCCAAGAGGGGGCGGCCGGGTATGGCTACACCTTC
CASSQEGAAGYGYTF
>TRBJ2-3|TRBV10-3|few|-
TGTGCCATCAGTGCCCATAAGACGGGAGAGGCAGATACGCAGTATTTT
CAISAHKTGEADTQYF
>TRBJ1-2|TRBV30|-|TRBD1
TGTGCCTGGAGTGTTGGCAGGGGGCATCTAAACTATGGCTACACCTTC
CAWSVGRGHLNYGYTF
>TRBJ2-3|TRBV4-2|-|-
TGTGCCAGCAGCCAGACAGACCACACAGATACGCAGTATTTT
CASSQTDHTDTQYF
>TRBJ2-1|TRBV2|-|TRBD2
TGTGCCAGCAGTGGCGGGAGACATCAAGAGACCCAGTTCTTC
CASSGGRHQETQFF
>TRBJ2-2|TRBV5-1|-|TRBD1
TGCGCCAGCAGCTGGACAGGGCTAGAAGCCGGGGAGCTGTTTTTT
CASSWTGLEAGELFF
>TRBJ2-7|TRBV28|-|TRBD2
TGTGCCAGCAGTCCTAGCGGGTACTCCTACGAGCAGTACTTC
CASSPSGYSYEQYF
>TRBJ2-7|TRBV9|-|-
TGTGCCAGCAGCGGGTCACAACAACCTGTTGAGCAGTACTTC
CASSGSQQPVEQYF
>TRBJ2-7|TRBV5-6|once|TRBD2
TGTGCCAGTTCATTCGGAGGCCTCGGACTAGCGGAGTCCTACGAGCAGTACTTC
CASSFGGLGLAESYEQYF
>TRBJ2-7|TRBV7-6|-|-
TGTGCCAGCAGTACTCCGAGTCACGAGCAGTACTTC
CASSTPSHEQYF
>TRBJ2-4|TRBV18|-|TRBD1
TGTGCCAGCTCACCATCCCAGGGGGCAACCAAAAACATTCAGTACTTC
CASSPSQGATKNIQYF
>TRBJ1-2|TRBV4-3|-|-
TGCGCCAGCAGCCAATTACCCGGGATGGATGGCTACACCTTC
CASSQLPGMDGYTF
>TRBJ1-5|TRBV7-9|-|TRBD1
TGTGCCAGCAGCCGTACAGGGGTTGATCAGCCCCAGCATTTT
CASSRTGVDQPQHF
>TRBJ2-1|TRBV7-3|-|TRBD2
TGTGCCAGCAGCCATCCGACGGGGCGGGAGCGTTCGAATGAGCAGTTCTTC
CASSHPTGRERSNEQFF
>TRBJ2-7|TRBV2|-|TRBD1
TGTGCCAGCAGCCCACGGGACAGGTTATACGAGCAGTACTTC
CASSPRDRLYEQYF
>TRBJ1-5|TRBV19|-|-
TGTGCCAGTAGTCCCCGGACTAGTCAGCCCCAGCATTTT
CASSPRTSQPQHF
>TRBJ2-3|TRBV7-3|-|TRBD2
TGTGCCAGCAGCTTAATGGCGGGAGGCACAGATACGCAGTATTTT
CASSLMAGGTDTQYF
>TRBJ2-1|TRBV2|-|TRBD1
TGTGCCAGCAGGGTAGGACAGGGTATTATGGTGGGTGAGCAGTTCTTC
CASRVGQGIMVGEQFF
>TRBJ2-7|TRBV5-5|few|TRBD2
TGTGCCAGCAGCTGGGAGGGACTAGCGGGAATAGGCTCCTACGAGCAGTACTTC
CASSWEGLAGIGSYEQYF
>TRBJ2-1|TRBV25-1|once|TRBD2
TGTGCCAGCACTGCGTCGGGACTACCCGTATACAATGAGCAGTTCTTC
CASTASGLPVYNEQFF
>TRBJ1-1|TRBV6-6|-|-
TGTGCCAGCAGTCTAGGGCCCTACGGGAATGAAGCTTTCTTT
CASSLGPYGNEAFF
>TRBJ2-5|TRBV7-9|-|-
TGTGCCAGCGGCCGATTTGACCAAGAGACCCAGTACTTC
CASGRFDQETQYF
>TRBJ2-1|TRBV30|-|TRBD1
TGTGCCTGGATGGACAGGGGGTGGGCTAGGGAGCAGTTCTTC
CAWMDRGWAREQFF
>TRBJ2-7|TRBV6-5|-|TRBD1
TGTGCCAGCAGTTACCAGGGACAGGTATACGAGCAGTACTTC
CASSYQGQVYEQYF
>TRBJ2-6|TRBV5-1|-|-
TGCGCCAGCAGCTTATTTGGAGCCCCTGGGGCCAACGTCCTGACTTTC
CASSLFGAPGANVLTF
>TRBJ1-1|TRBV6-6|-|-
TGTGCCAGTAGTAGGGGAACTGAAGCTTTCTTT
CASSRGTEAFF
>TRBJ2-7|TRBV29-1|-|TRBD1
TGCAGCGTTGCGCCTGCAGGGGGAACCTACGAGCAGTACTTC
CSVAPAGGTYEQYF
>TRBJ2-7|TRBV25-1|-|TRBD1
TGTGCCAGCAGTGGACGACAGGGGGCCTACGAGCAGTACTTC
CASSGRQGAYEQYF
>TRBJ1-1|TRBV18|once|TRBD1
TGTGCCAGCTCACCTAATGACGGACAGGGGGCGGGCACTGAAGCTTTCTTT
CASSPNDGQGAGTEAFF
>TRBJ1-4|TRBV28|few|-
TGTGCCAGCAGAGGAGGGAAAAAACTGTTTTTT
CASRGGKKLFF
>TRBJ2-5|TRBV9|-|-
TGTGCCAGCAGCGCCCAAGATAAGCGAGAGACCCAGTACTTC
CASSAQDKRETQYF
>TRBJ2-7|TRBV29-1|-|TRBD1
TGCAGCGTTAAGACAGGGGCCGAGCAGTACTTC
CSVKTGAEQYF
>TRBJ2-5|TRBV2|-|-
TGTGCCAGCAGTGAACAGGGGCAAGAGACCCAGTACTTC
CASSEQGQETQYF